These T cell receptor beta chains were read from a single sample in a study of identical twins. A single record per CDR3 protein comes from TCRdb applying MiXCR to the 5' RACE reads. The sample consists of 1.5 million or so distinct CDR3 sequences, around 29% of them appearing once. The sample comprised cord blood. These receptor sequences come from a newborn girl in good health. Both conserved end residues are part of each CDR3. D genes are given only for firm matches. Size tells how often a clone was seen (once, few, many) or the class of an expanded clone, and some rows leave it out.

CASSELGQGSNGQFF | TGTGCCAGCAGTGAACTCGGACAGGGATCAAATGGGCAGTTCTTC | TRBJ2-1 | NA | TRBD1 | TRBV6-1
CASSKGGYTEAFF | TGTGCCAGCAGCAAAGGGGGCTACACTGAAGCTTTCTTT | TRBJ1-1 | once | TRBD1 | TRBV6-1
CASSLEGRFDYGYTF | TGCGCCAGCAGCTTGGAGGGCAGGTTCGACTATGGCTACACCTTC | TRBJ1-2 | few | NA | TRBV5-1
CAISDGDRANYGYTF | TGTGCCATCAGTGATGGTGACAGGGCTAACTATGGCTACACCTTC | TRBJ1-2 | NA | TRBD1 | TRBV10-3
CASSATGNYNEQFF | TGTGCCAGCAGCGCGACAGGGAACTACAATGAGCAGTTCTTC | TRBJ2-1 | NA | TRBD1 | TRBV9
CASSFFGLAGGEQFF | TGTGCCAGCAGTTTTTTCGGACTAGCGGGGGGTGAGCAGTTCTTC | TRBJ2-1 | NA | TRBD2 | TRBV12-3/TRBV12-4
CASSYDRGSNQPQHF | TGTGCCAGCAGTTACGACAGGGGGAGCAATCAGCCCCAGCATTTT | TRBJ1-5 | few | TRBD1 | TRBV6-5
CASSLGGLASRETQYF | TGTGCCAGCAGCTTAGGAGGGCTAGCTTCCCGGGAGACCCAGTACTTC | TRBJ2-5 | NA | NA | TRBV7-2
CAHGWGTGGNNEQFF | TGTGCTCACGGGTGGGGGACAGGGGGCAACAATGAGCAGTTCTTC | TRBJ2-1 | few | TRBD1 | TRBV6-1
CASEGVLGGSNEQYF | TGTGCCAGCGAAGGGGTATTGGGCGGGAGTAATGAGCAGTACTTC | TRBJ2-7 | NA | TRBD2 | TRBV6-1
CASKDSYYERYF | TGTGCCAGTAAGGACAGTTACTACGAGCGGTACTTC | TRBJ2-5 | NA | NA | TRBV6-1
CASKSDRGGRGLGYTF | TGTGCCAGCAAGAGTGACCGAGGGGGCAGGGGGCTTGGCTACACCTTC | TRBJ1-2 | few | TRBD1 | TRBV6-1
CSAVRDRGTYEQYF | TGCAGTGCTGTCCGGGACAGGGGAACCTACGAGCAGTACTTC | TRBJ2-7 | NA | TRBD1 | TRBV20-1
CASRSDSFNQPQHF | TGTGCCAGCAGATCGGACAGTTTTAATCAGCCCCAGCATTTT | TRBJ1-5 | few | NA | TRBV2
CASSGGLAGSSSYEQYF | TGTGCCAGCAGTGGGGGACTAGCGGGGAGTTCCTCCTACGAGCAGTACTTC | TRBJ2-7 | NA | TRBD2 | TRBV6-1
CASSVGRRNTGELFF | TGTGCCAGCAGCGTAGGGCGAAGGAACACCGGGGAGCTGTTTTTT | TRBJ2-2 | NA | NA | TRBV9
CSASRWGLAGRGTYEQYF | TGCAGTGCTAGCAGGTGGGGACTAGCGGGACGTGGTACCTACGAGCAGTACTTC | TRBJ2-7 | NA | TRBD2 | TRBV20-1
CATAKDRKETQYF | TGTGCCACCGCCAAGGATAGGAAAGAGACCCAGTACTTC | TRBJ2-5 | NA | NA | TRBV7-8
CSVTGTFYEQYF | TGCAGCGTTACCGGGACCTTCTACGAGCAGTACTTC | TRBJ2-7 | NA | NA | TRBV29-1
CSATLAGLAYEQYF | TGCAGTGCTACATTGGCAGGGCTGGCCTACGAGCAGTACTTC | TRBJ2-7 | few | NA | TRBV20-1
CASSTNLLFRKLETQYF | TGTGCCAGCAGCACCAACCTTCTCTTCAGGAAATTAGAGACCCAGTACTTC | TRBJ2-5 | NA | NA | TRBV21-1
CASQARGGRRYEQYF | TGTGCCAGCCAAGCGCGGGGGGGCCGTAGGTACGAGCAGTACTTC | TRBJ2-7 | few | TRBD2 | TRBV12-3/TRBV12-4